The 9 T cell receptor beta chains in this list originate from one sample, sequenced in a study of chemoradiotherapy in HPV16-positive cancers. This table comes from immunoSEQ multiplex PCR, and its TCRdb copy is limited to in-frame clones, with some not included. The sample includes approximately 13,000 clones, around 80% of them seen just once. Sample acquisition took place from a patient who underwent chemoradiotherapy. The source of these receptors is a human donor with HPV-associated anogenital cancer.

The CDR3 nucleotides are TGTGCCAGCAGTTTGACAGGGTACACCGGGGAGCTGTTTTTT. Translating it yields CASSLTGYTGELFF. The chain employs TRBV6-5 and TRBJ2-2, with 7 bases aligning to TRBD1. Germline loops: CDR1 MNHEY, CDR2 SVGAGI. The CDR3 totals 14 residues. V was clipped by 4 bases and J by 3 bases; unmatched bases: 2.

The chain carries TRBV6-6 and TRBJ2-5; TRBD2 aligns across 10 bases. The CDR3 spans 13 residues. Trimming took 7 bases from V and 3 from J; bases not matched to a gene: 2. The V gene's germline CDR1 is MNHNY and CDR2 SVGAGI (reference sequence). This CDR3 reads CASKAGGKETQYF. The CDR3 coding sequence is TGTGCCAGCAAAGCGGGAGGGAAAGAGACCCAGTACTTC.

This chain connects TRBV19 to TRBJ1-5; D is ambiguous. The V end lost 3 bases, the J end lost 4 bases, and 16 bases lay between the germline ends. Germline CDR1 and CDR2: LNHDA and SQIVND (reference sequence). CDR3 length equals 16 residues. CDR3 loop: CASSILPTSSNQPQHF. CDR3 sequence (DNA): TGTGCCAGTAGTATTCTTCCCACAAGTTCTAATCAGCCCCAGCATTTT.

V usage is TRBV9 and J usage is TRBJ2-7; D is possibly TRBD2 (6 bases). The CDR3 contains 15 residues. The germline V gene has CDR1 SGDLS and CDR2 YYNGEE. V dropped 0 bases and J dropped 2 bases, with 12 bases sitting between them. The CDR3 DNA is TGTGCCAGCAGCGTAGAGGCTCGCGGGACCTACGAGCAGTACTTC. It yields the protein CASSVEARGTYEQYF.

This clone was counted between two and nine times. The chain combines TRBV4-1 with TRBJ2-7, with a tentative D call TRBD2 (5 bases). This CDR3 has 15 residues. V shed 0 bases and J shed 0 bases, with 9 bases lying between them. Germline lookup yields CDR1 MGHRA and CDR2 YSYEKL. CDR3 in amino acids: CASSQEGGGSYEQYF. Here the CDR3 DNA reads TGCGCCAGCAGCCAAGAAGGAGGAGGCTCCTACGAGCAGTACTTC.

The CDR3 sequence: CASSSRRATTEKLFF. CDR3 coding DNA: TGTGCCAGCAGTTCCCGCCGGGCAACGACGGAAAAACTGTTTTTT. The rearrangement uses TRBV25-1 and TRBJ1-4; D is unresolved. Per germline, CDR1 MGHDK and CDR2 SYGVNS. Trimming left V 5 bases short and J 8 bases short, with 18 bases between. There are 15 residues in the CDR3. The complete variable domain, with remaining parts taken from reference TRBV25-1 and TRBJ1-4, reads EADIYQTPRYLVIGTGKKITLECSQTMGHDKMYWYQQDPGMELHLIHYSYGVNSTEKGDLSSESTVSRIRTEHFPLTLESARPSHTSQYLCASSSRRATTEKLFFGSGTQLSVL.

This clone is a singleton in its sample. The chain has TRBV4-3 and TRBJ1-4, with a weak D call TRBD1 (6 bases). CDR3 length: 16 residues. Trimming left V 4 bases short and J 3 bases short, with 15 bases between. Germline values: CDR1 LGHNA, CDR2 YSLEER. The CDR3 sequence: CASSRGTIRANEKLFF. CDR3 DNA: TGCGCCAGCAGCCGTGGGACAATTAGGGCTAATGAAAAACTGTTTTTT.

The rearrangement joins TRBV4-1 to TRBJ2-2, with D tentatively TRBD2 (6 bases). Germline CDR1 reads MGHRA; CDR2 reads YSYEKL. This CDR3 is 16 amino acids long. V was cut by 4 bases and J by 1 base, with 13 bases left in between. The CDR3, as DNA: TGCGCCAGCAGCCGGAGCGGGCTGGTGAACACCGGGGAGCTGTTTTTT. This gives the protein CASSRSGLVNTGELFF.

The gene calls are TRBV7-6 and TRBJ1-4; D uncertain. Trimming removed 1 base from V and 6 bases from J, with 9 bases in between. The germline gives CDR1 SGHVS, CDR2 FNYEAQ. The CDR3 spans 14 residues. The CDR3 region has the DNA TGTGCCAGCAGCTTAGGGGGATCTGATGAAAAACTGTTTTTT. This sequence encodes CASSLGGSDEKLFF.